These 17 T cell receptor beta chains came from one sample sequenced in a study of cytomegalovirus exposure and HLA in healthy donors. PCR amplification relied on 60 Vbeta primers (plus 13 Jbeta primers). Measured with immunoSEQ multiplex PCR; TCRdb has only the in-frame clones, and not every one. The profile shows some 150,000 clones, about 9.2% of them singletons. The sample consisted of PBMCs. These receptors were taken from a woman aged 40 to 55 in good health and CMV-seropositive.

CDR3 bases: TGTGCCAGCTCACTCCGGGACAGGGGATTGCATACGCAGTATTTT. This gives the protein CASSLRDRGLHTQYF. The chain links TRBV18 to TRBJ2-3; 10 bases fit TRBD1. This CDR3 spans 15 amino acids. Germline CDR1 is KGHSH and CDR2 is LQKENI. V gave up 4 bases and J gave up 7 bases; unmatched junction bases: 8.

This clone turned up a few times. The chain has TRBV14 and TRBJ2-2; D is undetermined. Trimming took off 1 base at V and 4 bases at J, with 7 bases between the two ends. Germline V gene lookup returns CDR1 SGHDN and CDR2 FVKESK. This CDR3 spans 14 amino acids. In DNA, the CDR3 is TGTGCCAGCAGCCAAGTGGTGGCCACCGGGGAGCTGTTTTTT. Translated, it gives CASSQVVATGELFF. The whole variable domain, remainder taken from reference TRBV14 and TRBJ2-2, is EAGVTQFPSHSVIEKGQTVTLRCDPISGHDNLYWYRRVMGKEIKFLLHFVKESKQDESGMPNNRFLAERTGGTYSTLKVQPAELEDSGVYFCASSQVVATGELFFGEGSRLTVL.

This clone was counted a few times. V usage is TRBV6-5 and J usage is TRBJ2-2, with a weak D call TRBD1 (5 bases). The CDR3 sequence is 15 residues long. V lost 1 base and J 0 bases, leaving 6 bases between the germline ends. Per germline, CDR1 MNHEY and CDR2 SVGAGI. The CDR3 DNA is TGTGCCAGCAGTTACTTGACAGCGAACACCGGGGAGCTGTTTTTT. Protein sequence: CASSYLTANTGELFF.

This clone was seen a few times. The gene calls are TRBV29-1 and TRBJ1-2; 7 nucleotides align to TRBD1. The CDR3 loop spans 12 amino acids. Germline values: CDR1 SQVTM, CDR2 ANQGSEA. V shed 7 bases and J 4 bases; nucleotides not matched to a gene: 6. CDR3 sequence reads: CSDRTGSYGYTF. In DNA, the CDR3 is TGCAGCGACCGGACAGGAAGCTATGGCTACACCTTC. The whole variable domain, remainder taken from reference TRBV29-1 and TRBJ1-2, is SAVISQKPSRDICQRGTSLTIQCQVDSQVTMMFWYRQQPGQSLTLIATANQGSEATYESGFVIDKFPISRPNLTFSTLTVSNMSPEDSSIYLCSDRTGSYGYTFGSGTRLTVV.

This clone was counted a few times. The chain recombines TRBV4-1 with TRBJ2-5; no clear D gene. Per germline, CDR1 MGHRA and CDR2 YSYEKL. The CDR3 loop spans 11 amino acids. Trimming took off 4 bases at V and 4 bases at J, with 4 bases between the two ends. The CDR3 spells CASSLAETQYF. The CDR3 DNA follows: TGCGCCAGCAGCCTAGCAGAGACCCAGTACTTC.

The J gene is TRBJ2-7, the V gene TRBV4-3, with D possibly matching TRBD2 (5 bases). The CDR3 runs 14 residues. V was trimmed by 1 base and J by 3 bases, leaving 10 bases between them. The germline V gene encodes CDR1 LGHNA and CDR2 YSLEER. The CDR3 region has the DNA TGCGCCAGCAGCCAAGGGCGTCGGGGCTACGAGCAGTACTTC. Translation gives CASSQGRRGYEQYF.

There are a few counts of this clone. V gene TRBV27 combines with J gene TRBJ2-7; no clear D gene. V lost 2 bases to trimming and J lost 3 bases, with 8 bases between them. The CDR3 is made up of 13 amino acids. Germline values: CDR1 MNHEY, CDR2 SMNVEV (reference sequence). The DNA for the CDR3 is TGTGCCAGCAGTTTAGGCCGATACTACGAGCAGTACTTC. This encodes CASSLGRYYEQYF.

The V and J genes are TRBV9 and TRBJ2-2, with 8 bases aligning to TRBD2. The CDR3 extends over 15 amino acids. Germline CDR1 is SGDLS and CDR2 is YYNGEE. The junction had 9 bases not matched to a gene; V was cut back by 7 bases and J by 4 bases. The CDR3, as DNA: TGTGCCAGCCCACAGCGGGGGAACTGCACCGGGGAGCTGTTTTTT. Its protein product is CASPQRGNCTGELFF.

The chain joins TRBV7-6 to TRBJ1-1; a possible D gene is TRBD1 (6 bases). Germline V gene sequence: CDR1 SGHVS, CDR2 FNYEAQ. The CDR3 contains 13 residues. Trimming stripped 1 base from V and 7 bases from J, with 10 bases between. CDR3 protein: CASSLDRGGEAFF. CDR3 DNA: TGTGCCAGCAGCTTAGATAGGGGGGGTGAAGCTTTCTTT.

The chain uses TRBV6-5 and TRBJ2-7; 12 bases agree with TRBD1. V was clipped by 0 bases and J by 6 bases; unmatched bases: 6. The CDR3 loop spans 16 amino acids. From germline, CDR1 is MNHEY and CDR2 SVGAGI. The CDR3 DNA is TGTGCCAGCAGTTACTCAACTGGGACAGGGGGCTTCGAGCAGTACTTC. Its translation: CASSYSTGTGGFEQYF.

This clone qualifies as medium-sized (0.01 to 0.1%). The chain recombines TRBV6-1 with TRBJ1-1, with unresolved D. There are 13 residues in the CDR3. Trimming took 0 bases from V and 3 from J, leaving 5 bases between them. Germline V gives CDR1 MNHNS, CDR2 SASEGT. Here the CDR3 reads CASSEAYHTEAFF. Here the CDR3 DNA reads TGTGCCAGCAGTGAAGCGTATCACACTGAAGCTTTCTTT.

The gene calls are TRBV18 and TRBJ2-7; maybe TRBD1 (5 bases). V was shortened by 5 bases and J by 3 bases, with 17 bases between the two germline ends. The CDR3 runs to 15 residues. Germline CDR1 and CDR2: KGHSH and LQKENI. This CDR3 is CASSSSQDKSYEQYF. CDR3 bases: TGTGCCAGCTCATCCTCCCAGGACAAGAGCTACGAGCAGTACTTC.

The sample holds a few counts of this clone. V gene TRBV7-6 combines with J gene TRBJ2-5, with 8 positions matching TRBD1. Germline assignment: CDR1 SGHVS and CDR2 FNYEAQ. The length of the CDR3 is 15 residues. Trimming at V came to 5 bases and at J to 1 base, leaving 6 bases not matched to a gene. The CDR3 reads CASSLGQVSQETQYF. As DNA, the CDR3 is TGTGCCAGCAGCCTGGGACAGGTTAGCCAAGAGACCCAGTACTTC.

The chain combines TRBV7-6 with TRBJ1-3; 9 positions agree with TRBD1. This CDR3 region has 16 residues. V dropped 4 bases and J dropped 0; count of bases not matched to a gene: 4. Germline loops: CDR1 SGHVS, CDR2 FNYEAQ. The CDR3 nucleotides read TGTGCCAGCAGCTCGGGACAGGGAGTCTCTGGAAACACCATATATTTT. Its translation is CASSSGQGVSGNTIYF.

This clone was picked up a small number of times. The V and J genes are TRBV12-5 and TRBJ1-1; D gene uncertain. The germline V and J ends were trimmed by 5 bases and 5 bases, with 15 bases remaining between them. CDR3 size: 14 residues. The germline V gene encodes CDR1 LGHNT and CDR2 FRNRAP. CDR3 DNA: TGTGCTAGTGGTACCCCAGGAAGCCGGACTGAAGCTTTCTTT. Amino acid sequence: CASGTPGSRTEAFF.

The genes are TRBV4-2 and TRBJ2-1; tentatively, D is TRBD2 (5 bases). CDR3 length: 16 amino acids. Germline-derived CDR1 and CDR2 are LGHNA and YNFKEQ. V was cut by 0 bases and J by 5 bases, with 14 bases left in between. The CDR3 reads CASSQEPAVGDNEQFF. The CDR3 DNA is TGTGCCAGCAGCCAAGAGCCAGCGGTCGGGGACAATGAGCAGTTCTTC.

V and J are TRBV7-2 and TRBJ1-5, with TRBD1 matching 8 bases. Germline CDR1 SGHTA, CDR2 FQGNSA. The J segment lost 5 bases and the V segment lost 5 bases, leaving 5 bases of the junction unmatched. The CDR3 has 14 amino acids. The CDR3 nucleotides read TGTGCCAGCAGCGACAGGGGCCGAGATCAGCCCCAGCATTTT. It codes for CASSDRGRDQPQHF.